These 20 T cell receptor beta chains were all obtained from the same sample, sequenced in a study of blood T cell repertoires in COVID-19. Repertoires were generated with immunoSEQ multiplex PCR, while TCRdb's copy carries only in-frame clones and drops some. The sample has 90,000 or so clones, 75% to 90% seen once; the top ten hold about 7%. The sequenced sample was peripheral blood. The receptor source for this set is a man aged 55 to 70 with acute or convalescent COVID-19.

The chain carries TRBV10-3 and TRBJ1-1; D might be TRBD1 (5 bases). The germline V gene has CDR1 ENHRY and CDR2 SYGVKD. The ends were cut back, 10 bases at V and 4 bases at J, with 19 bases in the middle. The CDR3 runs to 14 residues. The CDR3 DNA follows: TGTGCCACCCGTCTCGGGGACGGGAGCACTGAAGCTTTCTTT. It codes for CATRLGDGSTEAFF.

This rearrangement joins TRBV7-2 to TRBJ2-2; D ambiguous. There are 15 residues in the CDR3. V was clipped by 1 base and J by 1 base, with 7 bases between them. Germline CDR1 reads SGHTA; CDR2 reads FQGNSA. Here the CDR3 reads CASSLVAGNTGELFF. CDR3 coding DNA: TGTGCCAGCAGCTTAGTGGCTGGGAACACCGGGGAGCTGTTTTTT.

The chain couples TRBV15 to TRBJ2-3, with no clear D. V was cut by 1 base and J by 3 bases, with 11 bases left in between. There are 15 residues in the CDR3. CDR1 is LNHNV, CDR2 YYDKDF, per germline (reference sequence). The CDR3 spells CATSRAGRKTDTQYF. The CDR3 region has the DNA TGTGCCACCAGCAGAGCTGGCAGAAAAACAGATACGCAGTATTTT.

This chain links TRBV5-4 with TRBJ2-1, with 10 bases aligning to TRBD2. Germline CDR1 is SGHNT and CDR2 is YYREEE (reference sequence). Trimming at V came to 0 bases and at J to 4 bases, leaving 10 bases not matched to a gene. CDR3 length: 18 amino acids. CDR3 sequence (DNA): TGTGCCAGCAGCTTGGATCTAGCGGGAGTAACTTCTTACAATGAGCAGTTCTTC. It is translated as CASSLDLAGVTSYNEQFF.

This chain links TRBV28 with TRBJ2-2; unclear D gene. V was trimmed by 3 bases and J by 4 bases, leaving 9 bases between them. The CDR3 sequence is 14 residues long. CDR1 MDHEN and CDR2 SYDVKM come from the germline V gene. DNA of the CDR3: TGTGCCAGCAGTTTTGGTCGGGTCACCGGGGAGCTGTTTTTT. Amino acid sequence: CASSFGRVTGELFF.

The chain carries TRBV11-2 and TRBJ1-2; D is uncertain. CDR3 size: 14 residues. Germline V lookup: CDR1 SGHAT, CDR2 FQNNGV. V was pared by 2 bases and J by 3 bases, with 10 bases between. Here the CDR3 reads CASSLTTGDYGYTF. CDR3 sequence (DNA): TGTGCCAGCAGCTTAACCACCGGGGACTATGGCTACACCTTC.

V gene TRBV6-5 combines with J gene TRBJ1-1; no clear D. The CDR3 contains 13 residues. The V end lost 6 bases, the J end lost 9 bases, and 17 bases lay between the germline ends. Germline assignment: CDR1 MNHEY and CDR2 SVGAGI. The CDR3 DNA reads TGTGCCAGCAGCATATCTATCCGGTTGAAAGCTTTCTTT. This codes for CASSISIRLKAFF.

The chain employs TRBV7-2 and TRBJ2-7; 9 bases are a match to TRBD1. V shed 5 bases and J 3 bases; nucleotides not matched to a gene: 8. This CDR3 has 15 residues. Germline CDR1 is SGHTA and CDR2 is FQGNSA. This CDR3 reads CASSPGQGSIYEQYF. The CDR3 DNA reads TGTGCCAGCAGCCCAGGACAGGGGTCGATCTACGAGCAGTACTTC.

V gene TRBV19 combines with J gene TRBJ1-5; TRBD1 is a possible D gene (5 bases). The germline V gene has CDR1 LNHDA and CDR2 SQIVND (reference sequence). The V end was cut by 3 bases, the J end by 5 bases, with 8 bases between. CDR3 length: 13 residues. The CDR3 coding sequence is TGTGCCAGTAGTATTTTAGGGGATCAGCCCCAGCATTTT. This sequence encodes CASSILGDQPQHF.

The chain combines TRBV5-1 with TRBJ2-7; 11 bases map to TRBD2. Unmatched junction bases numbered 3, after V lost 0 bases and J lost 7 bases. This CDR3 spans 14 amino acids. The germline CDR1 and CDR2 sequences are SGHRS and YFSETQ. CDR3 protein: CASSLGLAGREQYF. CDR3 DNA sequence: TGCGCCAGCAGCTTGGGACTAGCGGGACGGGAGCAGTACTTC.

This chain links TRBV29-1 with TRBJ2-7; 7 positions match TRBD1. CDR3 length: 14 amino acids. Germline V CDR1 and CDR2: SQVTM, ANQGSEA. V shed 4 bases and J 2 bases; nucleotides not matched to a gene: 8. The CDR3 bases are TGCAGCGTTGTCCTACAGGGGAACCCCTACGAGCAGTACTTC. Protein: CSVVLQGNPYEQYF.

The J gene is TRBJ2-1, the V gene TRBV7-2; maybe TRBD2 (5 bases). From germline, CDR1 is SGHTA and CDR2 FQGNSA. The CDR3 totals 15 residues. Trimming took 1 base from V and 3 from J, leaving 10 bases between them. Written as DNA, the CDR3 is TGTGCCAGCAGCTTAGATTACGGGAACTACAATGAGCAGTTCTTC. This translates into CASSLDYGNYNEQFF.

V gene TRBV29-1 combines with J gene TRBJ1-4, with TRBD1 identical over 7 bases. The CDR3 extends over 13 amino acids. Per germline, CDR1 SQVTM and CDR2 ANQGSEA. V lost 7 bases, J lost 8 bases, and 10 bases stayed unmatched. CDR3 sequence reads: CSARQGGSEKLFF. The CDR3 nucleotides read TGCAGCGCCCGCCAGGGGGGATCAGAAAAACTGTTTTTT.

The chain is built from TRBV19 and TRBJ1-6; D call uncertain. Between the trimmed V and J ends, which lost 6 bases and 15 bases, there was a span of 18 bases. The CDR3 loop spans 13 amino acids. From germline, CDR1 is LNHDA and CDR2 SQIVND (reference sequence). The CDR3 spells CASRVTATGILHF. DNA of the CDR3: TGTGCCAGTAGGGTAACGGCCACGGGGATCCTCCACTTT.

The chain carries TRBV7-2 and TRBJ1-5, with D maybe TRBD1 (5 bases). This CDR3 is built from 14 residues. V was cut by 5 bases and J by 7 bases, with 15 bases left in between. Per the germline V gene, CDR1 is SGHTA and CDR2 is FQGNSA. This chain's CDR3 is CASSPGRGNQPQHF. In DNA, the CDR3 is TGTGCCAGCAGCCCCGGGAGGGGAAACCAGCCCCAGCATTTT.

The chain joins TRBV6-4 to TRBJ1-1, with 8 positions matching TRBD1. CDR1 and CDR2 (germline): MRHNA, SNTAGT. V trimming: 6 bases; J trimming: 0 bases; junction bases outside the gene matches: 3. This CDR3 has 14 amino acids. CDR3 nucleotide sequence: TGTGCCAGCAGGAGGACAGGGATGAACACTGAAGCTTTCTTT. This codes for CASRRTGMNTEAFF.

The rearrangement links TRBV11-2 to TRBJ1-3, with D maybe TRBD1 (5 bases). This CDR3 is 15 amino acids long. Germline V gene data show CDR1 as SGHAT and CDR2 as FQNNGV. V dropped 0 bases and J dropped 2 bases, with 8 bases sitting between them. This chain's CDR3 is CASSLEGEAGNTIYF. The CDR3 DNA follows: TGTGCCAGCAGCTTAGAGGGGGAGGCTGGAAACACCATATATTTT.

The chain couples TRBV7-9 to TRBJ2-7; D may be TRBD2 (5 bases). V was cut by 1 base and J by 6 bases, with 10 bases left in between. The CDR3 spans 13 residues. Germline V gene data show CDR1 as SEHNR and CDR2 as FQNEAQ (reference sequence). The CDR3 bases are TGTGCCAGCAGCTTAGAGACGGCGGGCGAGCAGTACTTC. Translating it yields CASSLETAGEQYF.

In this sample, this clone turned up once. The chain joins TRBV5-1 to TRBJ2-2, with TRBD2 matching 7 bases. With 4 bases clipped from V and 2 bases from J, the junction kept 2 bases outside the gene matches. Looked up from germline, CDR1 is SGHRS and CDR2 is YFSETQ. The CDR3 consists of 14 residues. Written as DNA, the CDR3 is TGCGCCAGCAGCGGGGGGGTTAACACCGGGGAGCTGTTTTTT. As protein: CASSGGVNTGELFF.

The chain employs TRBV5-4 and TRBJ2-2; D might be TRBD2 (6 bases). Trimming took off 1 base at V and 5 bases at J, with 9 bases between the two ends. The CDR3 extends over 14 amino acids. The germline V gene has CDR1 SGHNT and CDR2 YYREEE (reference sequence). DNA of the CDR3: TGTGCCAGCAGCTTGAGGAGGGGAACCGGGGAGCTGTTTTTT. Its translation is CASSLRRGTGELFF. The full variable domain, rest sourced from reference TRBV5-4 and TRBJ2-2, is ETGVTQSPTHLIKTRGQQVTLRCSSQSGHNTVSWYQQALGQGPQFIFQYYREEENGRGNFPPRFSGLQFPNYSSELNVNALELDDSALYLCASSLRRGTGELFFGEGSRLTVL.